This is a list of T cell receptor beta chains from one sample in a study of T cell repertoires and leukemia-associated antigens. TCRdb independently ran MiXCR on the 5' RACE reads; one entry per CDR3 protein. Of fewer than 15,000 distinct CDR3 sequences detected, over 40% appear once; the ten largest clones hold 30% to 40%. The antigens these receptors bind are not known. Sequencing used CD3+ T cells sorted from blood and cultured. These receptors all come from a female donor in good health. CDR3s leave out the opening cysteine and the closing phenylalanine or tryptophan. The D gene is left open where the match is weak. Only part of the rows carry a size: once, few, many, or a class if the clone is expanded.

D gene | clone size | V gene | CDR3 protein
. | . | TRBV7-2 | ASGGQRGSTYTQY
. | few | TRBV9 | ASSPLQSVGELF
. | many | TRBV18 | ASSKYSNQPQH
. | . | TRBV20-1 | SARAGAKNIQY
. | . | TRBV18 | ASSPGGEAF
TRBD1 | . | TRBV6-5 | ASSYRRQGWGNTIY
. | medium-sized | TRBV12-3/TRBV12-4 | ASSLRGVEETQY
. | many | TRBV21-1 | ASSNPGQGPQQQF
. | . | TRBV29-1 | SVESEGGTGSPTDTQY
TRBD2 | medium-sized | TRBV7-3 | ASSSGLAGGLDTQY
TRBD1 | few | TRBV25-1 | ASSESTGLRGNTIY
TRBD2 | many | TRBV9 | ASSAGGSTLIDEQF
. | . | TRBV20-1 | SARDYKDRNSYEQY
TRBD2 | . | TRBV29-1 | SVELGLESNEQY
TRBD1 | . | TRBV29-1 | SVERQGGGELF
TRBD1 | medium-sized | TRBV12-3/TRBV12-4 | ASSDGQAPLERPQH
TRBD2 | . | TRBV4-3 | ASSQESREDAKDSEQF
. | . | TRBV7-2 | ASSLARESPLH
TRBD2 | . | TRBV5-1 | ASSWEGQATYNEQF
. | . | TRBV6-1 | ASSRRTSTDTQY
TRBD2 | medium-sized | TRBV6-7 | ASSYSRREGLTDTQY
TRBD1 | many | TRBV2 | ASSDGTGGQETQY
. | . | TRBV5-1 | ASSDKTDTQY
. | once | TRBV5-1 | ASTIWGGNTEAF
. | . | TRBV12-3/TRBV12-4 | ASSIDLRGETQY
. | . | TRBV5-5 | ASSLDAGQFYNEQF
. | . | TRBV5-6 | ASSLGRSLDEQY
TRBD2 | medium-sized | TRBV20-1 | SARDIVLAGYNEQF
. | few | TRBV20-1 | SATGSYNEQF
TRBD1 | medium-sized | TRBV9 | ASSAHSGTGIEAF
. | . | TRBV28 | ASSSYGRPTDSNQPQH
. | . | TRBV5-1 | ASSLRPAATYSGNTIY
TRBD2 | once | TRBV9 | ASSVVAGLPNEQF
TRBD2 | . | TRBV15 | ATSRDLTGTSPYEQY
. | . | TRBV28 | ASSLPGRLYEQY
. | medium-sized | TRBV20-1 | SARGGSYEQY
TRBD2 | . | TRBV27 | ASSYGTSGSTQY
TRBD2 | . | TRBV3-1 | ASSQGAPGTSGRDEQY
. | many | TRBV20-1 | SASGDTDTQY
TRBD1 | many | TRBV27 | ASSRFLSGTVPLPLH
TRBD2 | . | TRBV7-9 | ASSFVASGSWYHTDTQY
. | . | TRBV9 | ASSGGTEETQY
TRBD2 | . | TRBV20-1 | SVEGTRISEQY
. | . | TRBV12-3/TRBV12-4 | ASSLPSQPQH
TRBD1 | few | TRBV20-1 | SARDWGTGVEKLF
TRBD2 | few | TRBV20-1 | SARELAGVSETQY
. | . | TRBV5-1 | ASSIYLCSVEAGAGELF
TRBD2 | . | TRBV20-1 | SGLAGVSEQY
. | few | TRBV19 | ASSIRQVPGISYGYT
TRBD1 | few | TRBV7-8 | ASSKDRVGSQTQY
. | many | TRBV21-1 | ASSKLWPAF